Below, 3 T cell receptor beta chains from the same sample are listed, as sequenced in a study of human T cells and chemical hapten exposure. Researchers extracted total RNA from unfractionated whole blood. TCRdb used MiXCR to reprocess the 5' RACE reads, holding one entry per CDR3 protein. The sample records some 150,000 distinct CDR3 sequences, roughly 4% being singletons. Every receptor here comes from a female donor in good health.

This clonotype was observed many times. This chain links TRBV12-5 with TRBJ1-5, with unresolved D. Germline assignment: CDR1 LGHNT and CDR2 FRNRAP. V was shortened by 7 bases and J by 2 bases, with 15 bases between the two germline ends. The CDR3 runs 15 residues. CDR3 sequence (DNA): TGTGCTAGTGCCCGGGGAGTGGTGGGCAATCAGCCCCAGCATTTT. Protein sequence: CASARGVVGNQPQHF.

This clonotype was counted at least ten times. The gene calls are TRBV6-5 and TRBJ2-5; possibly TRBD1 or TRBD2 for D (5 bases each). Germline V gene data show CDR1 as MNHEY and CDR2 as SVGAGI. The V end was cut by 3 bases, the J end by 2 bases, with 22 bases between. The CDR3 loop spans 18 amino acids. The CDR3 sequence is CASSYKWGGGLRQETQYF. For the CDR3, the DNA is TGTGCCAGCAGTTATAAGTGGGGCGGAGGCCTGAGGCAAGAGACCCAGTACTTC.

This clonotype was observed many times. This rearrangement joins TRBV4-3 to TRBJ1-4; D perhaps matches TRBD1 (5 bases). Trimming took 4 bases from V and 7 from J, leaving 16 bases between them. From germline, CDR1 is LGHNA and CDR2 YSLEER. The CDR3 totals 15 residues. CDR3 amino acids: CASSPLGGWPEKLFF. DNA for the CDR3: TGCGCCAGCAGCCCGCTCGGGGGATGGCCTGAAAAACTGTTTTTT.